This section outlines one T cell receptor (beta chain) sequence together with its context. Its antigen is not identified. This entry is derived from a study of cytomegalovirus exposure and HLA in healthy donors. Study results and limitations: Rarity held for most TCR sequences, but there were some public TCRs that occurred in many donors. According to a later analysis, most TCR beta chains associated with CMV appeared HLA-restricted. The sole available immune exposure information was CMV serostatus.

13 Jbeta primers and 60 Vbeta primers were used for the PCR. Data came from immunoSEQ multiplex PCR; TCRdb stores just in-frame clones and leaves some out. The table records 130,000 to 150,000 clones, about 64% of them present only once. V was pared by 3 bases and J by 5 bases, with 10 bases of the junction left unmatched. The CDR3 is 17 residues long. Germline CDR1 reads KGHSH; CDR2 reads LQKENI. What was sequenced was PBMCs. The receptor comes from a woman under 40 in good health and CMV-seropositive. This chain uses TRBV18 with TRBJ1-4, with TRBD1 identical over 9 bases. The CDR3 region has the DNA TGTGCCAGCTCACCTGGGGCCCCGGACAGGGGAAATGAAAAACTGTTTTTT. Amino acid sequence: CASSPGAPDRGNEKLFF.